This T cell receptor (beta chain) is from a study of graft-versus-host responses after intestinal transplantation. Using immunoSEQ multiplex PCR, the repertoire was profiled, and TCRdb retains in-frame clones only, with some absent. The sample has about 24,000 clones, approximately 85% seen once; the top ten hold around 0.91%. Study-wide results and caveats: GvH clones were identified in recipient marrow, with some first appearing in ileum or blood. Early declines in HvG clones that occurred post-transplant were associated with peak circulating GvH clone levels. Clonal ratios of graft-versus-host to host-versus-graft in allografts were high for patients exhibiting graft-donor T cell macrochimerism.

For this clone: Its specificity is not known.

CDR3 size: 13 residues. The germline V gene has CDR1 SEHNR and CDR2 FQNEAQ (reference sequence). With 1 base removed from V and 2 bases from J, the gap between germline ends came to 5 bases. Sequences were derived from PBMCs, sampled roughly 450 days after intestinal transplant. The receptor was isolated from a human patient who received an intestinal transplant, so some T cells may come from the graft donor. The rearrangement uses TRBV7-9 and TRBJ1-2; D call uncertain. The CDR3 here is CASSLVTNYGYTF. CDR3 DNA: TGTGCCAGCAGCTTAGTGACGAACTATGGCTACACCTTC.